Reported below is one T cell receptor (beta chain). The sample is drawn from a study of cytomegalovirus exposure and HLA in healthy donors. CDR1 SGDLS and CDR2 YYNGEE come from the germline V gene. V lost 0 bases to trimming and J lost 4 bases; unmatched junction nucleotides: 2. The length of the CDR3 is 16 residues. The PCR used 60 Vbeta and 13 Jbeta primers. Method: immunoSEQ multiplex PCR; TCRdb's copy keeps in-frame clones and lacks some. The sample includes 150,000 to 200,000 clones, roughly 80% of them seen just once. Material for sequencing was PBMCs. The chain joins TRBV9 to TRBJ2-3; TRBD2 matches at 13 bases. This receptor was identified in a woman in her 50s in good health and CMV-seronegative. CDR3 protein: CASSVGTSGRSDTQYF. The CDR3 bases are TGTGCCAGCAGCGTAGGGACTAGCGGGAGATCAGATACGCAGTATTTT.